This record covers a single TCR beta chain. The antigen remains unidentified. The data derive from a study of CD8+ T cells in alopecia areata. Findings of the study overall: A large proportion of expanded lesional clones were detected persisting in scalp and blood during tofacitinib. Relative to normal scalp, lesional scalp, especially alopecia totalis/universalis, showed higher clonality. In scalp samples, resident alphabeta T cells of normal skin are also sequenced. Among the top 100, expanded CD8+ clones, as well as scalp clonality, were significantly decreased by tofacitinib.

CDR3 length equals 13 residues. Germline loops: CDR1 LNHNV, CDR2 YYDKDF (reference sequence). Trimming took 5 bases from V and 1 from J, leaving 8 bases between them. As for treatment: oral pan-JAK inhibitor, 5-10 mg twice daily. Extracted RNA was reverse transcribed, and the resulting cDNA served as sequencing template. Here immunoSEQ multiplex PCR was the method, and the copy in TCRdb shows in-frame clones only, minus some. The sample contains 110,000 to 150,000 clones, around half of which appear only once. This specimen was CD8+ T cells sorted from blood, taken at week 4, from a patient treated with tofacitinib. This chain links TRBV15 with TRBJ1-1; the D is unclear. This sequence was found in a human donor with alopecia areata. CDR3 residues: CATSPVENTEAFF. CDR3 sequence (DNA): TGTGCCACCAGCCCTGTGGAGAACACTGAAGCTTTCTTT.